This TCR beta chain was sequenced for a study of Graves' ophthalmopathy and Graves' hyperthyroidism. Looking at the study overall: Peripheral blood (taken before any treatment) was collected at initial diagnosis.

Clinicians diagnosed using symptoms, serum thyroxine, TRAb, thyroid ultrasound and orbital computed tomography. The CDR3 is 14 amino acids. From germline, CDR1 is ENHRY and CDR2 SYGVKD. V trimming: 6 bases; J trimming: 7 bases; junction bases outside the gene matches: 5. RNA transcripts yielded amplified TCR beta CDR3 regions. Second-round multiplex PCR came after first-round RT-PCR with HTBI primers. Each CDR3 protein is one row after TCRdb ran MiXCR on the multiplex PCR reads. The data contain around 670,000 distinct CDR3 sequences, 40% of them singletons. Many counts were recorded for this clonotype.

The source of this sequence is an adult man with Graves' ophthalmopathy. What was sequenced was peripheral blood. The V call is TRBV10-3, the J call TRBJ1-6; 8 nucleotides match TRBD1. The CDR3 coding sequence is TGTGCCATCAGCCCGCAGGGGGCCAATTCACCCCTCCACTTT. Translation gives CAISPQGANSPLHF.